A single sample is the source of the 10 T cell receptor beta chains below, sequenced in a study of HIV-infected patients and healthy controls. Roughly three months, about 14 weeks, into antiretroviral therapy, follow-up blood was collected. Whole blood was used without fractionation, so all unsorted peripheral T cells were included. Reverse transcription used around 500 ng RNA and constant-region primers for alpha and beta. Alpha and beta chain libraries were made separately by chain-specific third strand synthesis with multiplexing indices. TCRdb itself ran the 5' RACE reads through MiXCR, one entry per CDR3 protein. The data show about 10,000 distinct CDR3 sequences, 6% seen once. This material consisted of blood, taken during antiretroviral therapy. Receptors originate from an adult with HIV infection. The donor label of this sample is uncertain.

This clonotype has a count of ten or more. The chain combines TRBV12-3 or TRBV12-4 with TRBJ1-5; 10 bases are a match to TRBD1. The CDR3 is made up of 16 amino acids. V shed 3 bases, J shed 6 bases, and the junction held 8 bases outside the gene matches. The CDR3 DNA reads as TGTGCCAGCAGTTTGGGTAGACAGGGGGCCGGTCAGCCCCAGCATTTT. Its protein is CASSLGRQGAGQPQHF.

This clonotype is labeled as medium-sized. The chain is built from TRBV6-1 and TRBJ1-5; D is ambiguous. The CDR3 sequence is 14 residues long. Germline V gene data show CDR1 as MNHNS and CDR2 as SASEGT. Trimming pared 10 bases from V and 1 base from J, leaving 14 bases between. The CDR3 protein is CATESRLSNQPQHF. The CDR3 nucleotides read TGTGCCACCGAGTCCCGACTGAGCAATCAGCCCCAGCATTTT.

This clonotype showed up many times. CDR3 DNA: TGTGCCAGCAGTTTGTTGGGGGCCGGGGATACGCAGTATTTT. Translating it yields CASSLLGAGDTQYF. The genes are TRBV12-3 or TRBV12-4 and TRBJ2-3; a possible D gene is TRBD1 (6 bases). The CDR3 spans 14 residues. V was pared by 3 bases and J by 6 bases, with 13 bases between.

This clonotype was counted at least ten times. The chain's CDR3 is CASSRVQGPLNTEAFF. The CDR3 DNA is TGTGCCAGCAGTCGAGTACAGGGCCCTTTGAACACTGAAGCTTTCTTT. The rearrangement joins TRBV6-5 to TRBJ1-1, with D perhaps matching TRBD1 (6 bases). The CDR3 has 16 residues. Germline values: CDR1 MNHEY, CDR2 SVGAGI. Between the trimmed V and J ends, which lost 5 bases and 0 bases, there was a span of 16 bases.

This clonotype was recorded many times. This chain's CDR3 is CASSPGTLSTEAFF. The DNA of the CDR3 is TGTGCCAGCAGCCCCGGGACCCTTAGCACTGAAGCTTTCTTT. The V call is TRBV12-3 or TRBV12-4, the J call TRBJ1-1; weak D call: TRBD1 (5 bases). The CDR3 contains 14 residues. Trimming removed 6 bases at V and 4 bases at J, with 15 bases between.

The rearrangement links TRBV6-5 to TRBJ1-1; D gene ambiguous. This CDR3 comprises 11 residues. CDR1 and CDR2 (germline): MNHEY, SVGAGI. V lost 6 bases and J 8 bases, leaving 10 bases between the germline ends. CDR3 in DNA: TGTGCCAGCAGGACTCGAGCGGAAGCTTTCTTT. Protein sequence: CASRTRAEAFF.

This clonotype was seen repeatedly, ten times or more. The chain joins TRBV18 to TRBJ2-3, with D perhaps assigned TRBD1 or TRBD2 (5 bases each). The ends were cut back, 3 bases at V and 6 bases at J, with 16 bases in the middle. Germline assignment: CDR1 KGHSH and CDR2 LQKENI. This CDR3 comprises 15 residues. This chain's CDR3 is CASSPSRGAVDTQYF. The CDR3 DNA sequence: TGTGCCAGCTCACCTTCGAGGGGAGCGGTTGATACGCAGTATTTT.

This clonotype was counted many times. The chain uses TRBV18 and TRBJ1-1, with D unresolved. The CDR3 sequence is 13 residues long. V lost 5 bases, J lost 0 bases, and 7 bases lay in between. From germline, CDR1 is KGHSH and CDR2 LQKENI. In DNA, the CDR3 is TGTGCCAGCTCATCCACCGTGAACACTGAAGCTTTCTTT. Translating gives CASSSTVNTEAFF.

This clonotype was seen only a few times. The V and J genes are TRBV6-2 or TRBV6-3 and TRBJ1-5, with a possible D match to TRBD1 (5 bases). CDR3 size: 12 residues. Trimming pared 7 bases from V and 6 bases from J, leaving 10 bases between. The germline CDR1 and CDR2 sequences are MNHEY and SVGEGT. The CDR3 sequence: CASTIGGQPQHF. As DNA, the CDR3 is TGTGCCAGCACGATTGGGGGTCAGCCCCAGCATTTT.

This clonotype has more than one count but fewer than ten. The V and J genes are TRBV6-2 or TRBV6-3 and TRBJ1-2; D might be TRBD1 (5 bases). The CDR3 is 15 amino acids. Trimming took off 4 bases at V and 6 bases at J, with 18 bases between the two ends. CDR1 is MNHEY and CDR2 is SVGEGT in the germline V gene. The CDR3 region is CASSSQGILSNGYTF. In DNA form, the CDR3 reads TGTGCCAGCAGTTCCCAGGGAATCCTGTCCAATGGCTACACCTTC.